The source of this TCR beta chain is a study of T cells expressing NK-cell markers. The CDR3 is 12 amino acids. From germline, CDR1 is LNHDA and CDR2 SQIVND (reference sequence). TCRdb reprocessed the 5' RACE reads and stores each CDR3 protein as one record, lacking DNA. Reported are 30,000 or so distinct CDR3 sequences; the ten largest clones contain around 60%. This chain connects TRBV19 to TRBJ2-2. The specimen sequenced was blood T cells: a sorted CD56 or NKG2C T cell subset, CD4+ or CD8+ T cells, or bulk PBMC T cells (not recorded which). This TCR came from a woman aged 18-70 years in good health. This chain's CDR3 is CASRTLAGELFF.